This entry lists 19 T cell receptor beta chains sequenced from one sample in a study of control samples from healthy donors and cancer patients (dated by TCRdb to 2019 to 2021). Libraries were made using the immunoSEQ multiplex PCR assay. Entries here come from immuneACCESS through TCRdb and include only in-frame sequences with V and J called. Some clones fail to appear in such tables; in the studies checked, an unresolved V gene covers under half of the shortfall, and the cause of the remainder is unknown. Across this sample there are approximately 130,000 clones, with roughly 90% seen only once. 30% to 50% of the sample lies in the top ten. The sample taken for sequencing was blood. The origin of the receptors is a man in his fifties in good health.

The genes are TRBV11-2 and TRBJ1-2, with D hard to call. The CDR3 is made up of 13 amino acids. Trimming removed 5 bases from V and 4 bases from J, with 11 bases in between. Germline lookup yields CDR1 SGHAT and CDR2 FQNNGV. The CDR3 DNA follows: TGTGCCAGCAGCCCCCTAGGCATCTATGGCTACACCTTC. Its protein is CASSPLGIYGYTF.

The chain joins TRBV29-1 to TRBJ1-2, with 11 bases matching TRBD1. The CDR3 extends over 13 amino acids. Looked up from germline, CDR1 is SQVTM and CDR2 is ANQGSEA. Germline trimming cut 5 bases from V and 2 bases from J; bases unmatched to any gene: 1. CDR3 protein: CSVRTGGNYGYTF. In nucleotides, the CDR3 is TGCAGCGTTCGGACAGGGGGCAACTATGGCTACACCTTC. The variable domain in full, completed from reference TRBV29-1 and TRBJ1-2, reads SAVISQKPSRDICQRGTSLTIQCQVDSQVTMMFWYRQQPGQSLTLIATANQGSEATYESGFVIDKFPISRPNLTFSTLTVSNMSPEDSSIYLCSVRTGGNYGYTFGSGTRLTVV.

The gene calls are TRBV19 and TRBJ1-2, with D unresolved. The CDR3 is made up of 15 amino acids. Looked up from germline, CDR1 is LNHDA and CDR2 is SQIVND (reference sequence). V lost 8 bases and J 0 bases, leaving 16 bases between the germline ends. CDR3 protein: CASFSPSSANYGYTF. The CDR3, as DNA: TGTGCCAGTTTTAGTCCGTCATCGGCTAACTATGGCTACACCTTC.

V is TRBV15 and J is TRBJ2-5, with TRBD2 as a possible D gene (5 bases). In germline, CDR1 is LNHNV, CDR2 YYDKDF (reference sequence). This CDR3 is 13 amino acids long. V lost 0 bases, J lost 4 bases, and 6 bases lay in between. The CDR3 here is CATSRDRGETQYF. The CDR3, as DNA: TGTGCCACCAGCAGAGATCGGGGAGAGACCCAGTACTTC.

The chain links TRBV5-1 to TRBJ1-2, with D perhaps TRBD1 (5 bases). V was shortened by 7 bases and J by 12 bases, with 19 bases between the two germline ends. CDR1 SGHRS and CDR2 YFSETQ come from the germline V gene. CDR3 length equals 12 residues. The CDR3 sequence is CASAPAGLAHTF. Written as DNA, the CDR3 is TGCGCCAGCGCTCCCGCGGGGCTGGCGCACACCTTC.

This clone was counted a few times. The chain employs TRBV5-1 and TRBJ2-5; D call uncertain. This CDR3 contains 15 residues. The germline V gene encodes CDR1 SGHRS and CDR2 YFSETQ. The V and J ends lost 0 bases and 5 bases respectively, with 14 bases between them. This CDR3 is CASSLDSIRTETQYF. In DNA form, the CDR3 reads TGCGCCAGCAGCTTGGATAGCATCCGGACGGAGACCCAGTACTTC.

The chain joins TRBV25-1 to TRBJ2-3; no clear D gene. The CDR3 runs to 10 residues. V lost 5 bases, J lost 6 bases, and 3 bases lay in between. Germline CDR1 and CDR2: MGHDK and SYGVNS. CDR3 coding DNA: TGTGCCAGCAGTCGGGATACGCAGTATTTT. Translation: CASSRDTQYF.

The V gene is TRBV2, the J gene TRBJ1-5; unclear D gene. CDR1 is SNHLY, CDR2 FYNNEI, per germline. V was pared by 4 bases and J by 1 base, with 5 bases between. There are 13 residues in the CDR3. The CDR3 protein is CASSAGSNQPQHF. In DNA, the CDR3 is TGTGCCAGCAGTGCGGGGAGCAATCAGCCCCAGCATTTT. Full variable domain (rest looked up from reference TRBV2 and TRBJ1-5): EPEVTQTPSHQVTQMGQEVILRCVPISNHLYFYWYRQILGQKVEFLVSFYNNEISEKSEIFDDQFSVERPDGSNFTLKIRSTKLEDSAMYFCASSAGSNQPQHFGDGTRLSIL.

DNA of the CDR3: TGCGCCAGCAGCCAAGAGACAGCGGGGGGACTATTTAGGGATGAGCAGTTCTTC. This sequence encodes CASSQETAGGLFRDEQFF. The rearrangement uses TRBV4-1 and TRBJ2-1, with TRBD2 identical over 9 bases. CDR3 length: 18 residues. Germline trimming cut 0 bases from V and 8 bases from J; bases unmatched to any gene: 14. In germline, CDR1 is MGHRA, CDR2 YSYEKL.

The chain combines TRBV9 with TRBJ1-2, with a weak D call TRBD1 (5 bases). The CDR3 loop spans 15 amino acids. Germline CDR1 and CDR2: SGDLS and YYNGEE. The germline V and J ends were trimmed by 0 bases and 4 bases, with 13 bases remaining between them. CDR3 coding DNA: TGTGCCAGCAGCGTAGAATCAGGGAGCAGCTATGGCTACACCTTC. Its translation: CASSVESGSSYGYTF.

The rearrangement links TRBV29-1 to TRBJ1-1, with D unresolved. Trimming cost V 4 bases and J 1 base, with 7 bases left between them. This CDR3 contains 12 residues. Germline CDR1 SQVTM, CDR2 ANQGSEA. The CDR3 DNA sequence: TGCAGCGTTGCCCCAGGGAACACTGAAGCTTTCTTT. Amino acid sequence: CSVAPGNTEAFF.

This clone appeared once. The gene calls are TRBV28 and TRBJ2-7, with D tentatively TRBD1 or TRBD2 (6 bases each). Between the trimmed V and J ends, which lost 4 bases and 7 bases, there was a span of 14 bases. This CDR3 contains 13 residues. Germline V gene sequence: CDR1 MDHEN, CDR2 SYDVKM. CDR3 region: CASSSLGAGEQYF. The CDR3 coding sequence is TGTGCCAGCAGTTCCTTGGGGGCGGGAGAGCAGTACTTC.

The chain links TRBV11-2 to TRBJ2-7; perhaps TRBD2 as D (5 bases). The CDR3 spans 14 residues. Trimming cost V 0 bases and J 3 bases, with 9 bases left between them. Germline V lookup: CDR1 SGHAT, CDR2 FQNNGV. The CDR3 nucleotides read TGTGCCAGCAGCTTAGAGGTGACTAACTACGAGCAGTACTTC. It codes for CASSLEVTNYEQYF.

This clone came up a few times. This sequence joins TRBV3-1 (or the pseudogene TRBV3-2) and TRBJ1-5; D remains ambiguous. V was trimmed by 0 bases and J by 10 bases, leaving 13 bases between them. CDR1 LGHDT and CDR2 YNNKEL come from the germline V gene (reference sequence). The CDR3 has 14 residues. The chain's CDR3 is CASSQERFESPQHF. The CDR3 bases are TGTGCCAGCAGCCAAGAAAGATTCGAATCCCCCCAGCATTTT.

A word on this clone: The same CDR3 also results from other DNA sequences found in this sample. The V and J genes are TRBV25-1 and TRBJ1-2; tentatively, D is TRBD1 (6 bases). Trimming shortened V by 8 bases and J by 0 bases, and 10 bases separated the two germline ends. Looked up from germline, CDR1 is MGHDK and CDR2 is SYGVNS. CDR3 size: 13 residues. The CDR3 DNA sequence: TGTGCCAGCGGGGACACCGCTAACTATGGCTACACCTTC. Translating gives CASGDTANYGYTF.

A single count supports this clone. The chain has TRBV7-9 and TRBJ2-3; maybe TRBD1 (5 bases). This CDR3 is 14 amino acids long. Per germline, CDR1 SEHNR and CDR2 FQNEAQ (reference sequence). Between the trimmed V and J ends, which lost 3 bases and 4 bases, there was a span of 11 bases. Here the CDR3 reads CASSFSGAADTQYF. CDR3 in DNA: TGTGCCAGCAGCTTTAGTGGGGCGGCAGATACGCAGTATTTT.

The genes are TRBV29-1 and TRBJ1-4, with 9 bases aligning to TRBD1. CDR1 SQVTM and CDR2 ANQGSEA come from the germline V gene. Trimming removed 2 bases from V and 7 bases from J; junction bases left unmatched: 5. The CDR3 length is 14 residues. The CDR3, as DNA: TGCAGCGTTGAACAGACAGGGGGAAGTGAAAAACTGTTTTTT. This codes for CSVEQTGGSEKLFF.

J is TRBJ2-7 and V is TRBV18, with no clear D. The V and J ends lost 6 bases and 3 bases respectively, with 12 bases between them. The CDR3 spans 13 residues. Germline CDR1 reads KGHSH; CDR2 reads LQKENI. The DNA for the CDR3 is TGTGCCAGCTCTCCTCAGGTAAGCTACGAGCAGTACTTC. It specifies CASSPQVSYEQYF. The full variable domain, completed using reference TRBV18 and TRBJ2-7, is NAGVMQNPRHLVRRRGQEARLRCSPMKGHSHVYWYRQLPEEGLKFMVYLQKENIIDESGMPKERFSAEFPKEGPSILRIQQVVRGDSAAYFCASSPQVSYEQYFGPGTRLTVT.

The V gene is TRBV7-2, the J gene TRBJ1-5; a weak D match, TRBD1 (5 bases). The germline V and J ends were trimmed by 5 bases and 3 bases, with 14 bases remaining between them. Per the germline V gene, CDR1 is SGHTA and CDR2 is FQGNSA. CDR3 length: 15 residues. The CDR3 protein is CASSPASGPNQPQHF. CDR3 bases: TGTGCCAGCAGCCCCGCGTCAGGGCCCAATCAGCCCCAGCATTTT.